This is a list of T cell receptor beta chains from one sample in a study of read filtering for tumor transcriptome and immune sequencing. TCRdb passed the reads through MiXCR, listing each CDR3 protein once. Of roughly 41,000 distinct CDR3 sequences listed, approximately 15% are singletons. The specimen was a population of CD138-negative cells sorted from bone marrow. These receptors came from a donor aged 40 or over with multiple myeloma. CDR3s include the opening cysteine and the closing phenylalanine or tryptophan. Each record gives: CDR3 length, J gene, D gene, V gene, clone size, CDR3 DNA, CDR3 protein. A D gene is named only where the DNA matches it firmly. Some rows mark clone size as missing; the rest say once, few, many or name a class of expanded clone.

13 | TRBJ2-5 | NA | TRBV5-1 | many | TGCGCCAGCAGCTTATCCCTAGAAGAGACCCAGTACTTC | CASSLSLEETQYF
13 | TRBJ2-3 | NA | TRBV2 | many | TGTGCCAGCAGGCGGGACAGCACAGATACGCAGTATTTT | CASRRDSTDTQYF
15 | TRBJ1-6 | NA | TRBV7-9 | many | TGTGCCAGCAGCTCAGTCGTCGGGGGAAGTTCACCCCTCCACTTT | CASSSVVGGSSPLHF
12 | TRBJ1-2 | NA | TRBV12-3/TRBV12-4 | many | TGTGCCAGCAGTTTGCGGACCGACGGCTACACCTTC | CASSLRTDGYTF
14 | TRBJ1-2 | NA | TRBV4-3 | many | TGCGCCAGCAGCCCCCGTCCGGGGGCTGATGGCTACACCTTC | CASSPRPGADGYTF
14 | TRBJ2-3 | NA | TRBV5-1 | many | TGCGCCAGCAGCCTTGACTGGAGGGGGGATACGCAGTATTTT | CASSLDWRGDTQYF
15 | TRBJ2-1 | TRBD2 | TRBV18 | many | TGTGCCAGCTCACCAGTAGCGGGAGGGCCCAATGAGCAGTTCTTC | CASSPVAGGPNEQFF
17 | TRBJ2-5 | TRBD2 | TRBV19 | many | TGTGCCAGTAGTATAGGGACTAGCGGGAGTTATGCTGAGACCCAGTACTTC | CASSIGTSGSYAETQYF
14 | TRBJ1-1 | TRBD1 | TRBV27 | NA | TGTGCCAGCTTCCCCAACAGGGGCAACACTGAAGCTTTCTTT | CASFPNRGNTEAFF
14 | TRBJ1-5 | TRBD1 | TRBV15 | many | TGTGCCACCAGCAGAGAGACAGGGTCCCAGCCCCAGCATTTT | CATSRETGSQPQHF
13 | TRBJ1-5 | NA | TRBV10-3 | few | TGTGCCATCAGCGAGGGGAGGTTTCAGCCCCAGCATTTT | CAISEGRFQPQHF
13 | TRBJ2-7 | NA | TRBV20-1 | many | TGCAGTGCTAGGGGGACCAGGCGGGTCGAGCAGTACTTC | CSARGTRRVEQYF
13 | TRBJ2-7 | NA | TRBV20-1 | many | TGCAGTGCCCCACGTTCCGGAAAAAACGAGCAGTACTTC | CSAPRSGKNEQYF
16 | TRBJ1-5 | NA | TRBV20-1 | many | TGCAGTGCTAGTGGCGGGGGTTCGGGCAGCAATCAGCCCCAGCATTTT | CSASGGGSGSNQPQHF
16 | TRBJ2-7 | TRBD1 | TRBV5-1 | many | TGCGCCAGCAGTCCACTTATGGGACAGGGAACATACGAGCAGTACTTC | CASSPLMGQGTYEQYF
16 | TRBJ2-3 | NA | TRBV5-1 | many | TGCGCCAGCAGCGCCGGGTTCTCGGTCGACACAGATACGCAGTATTTT | CASSAGFSVDTDTQYF
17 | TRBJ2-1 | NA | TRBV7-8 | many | TGTGCCAGCAGCCACCGGACTATCCCGAGCTCCTACAATGAGCAGTTCTTC | CASSHRTIPSSYNEQFF
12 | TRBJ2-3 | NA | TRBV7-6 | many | TGTGCCAGCAGTCCTCGGGGCGATACGCAGTATTTT | CASSPRGDTQYF
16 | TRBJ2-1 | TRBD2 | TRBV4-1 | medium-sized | TGCGCCAGCAGCCAAGTCGTTACAGCGGGAGGGGTTGAGCAGTTCTTC | CASSQVVTAGGVEQFF
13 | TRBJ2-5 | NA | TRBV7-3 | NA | TGTGCCAGCAGTCGAGGGATTTCGGAGACCCAGTACTTC | CASSRGISETQYF
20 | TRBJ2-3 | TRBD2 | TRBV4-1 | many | TGCGCCAGCAGCCCGCCCCCCTGGGCGGGAGGGCCTGTTGGCACAGATACGCAGTATTTT | CASSPPPWAGGPVGTDTQYF
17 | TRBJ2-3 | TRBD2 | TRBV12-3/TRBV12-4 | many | TGTGCCAGCAGTTTAGGAGTAGCGGGAGGTCGCGGAGATACGCAGTATTTT | CASSLGVAGGRGDTQYF
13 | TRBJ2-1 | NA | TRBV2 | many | TGTGCCACCACCGGGGGAGGCCACAATGAGCAGTTCTTC | CATTGGGHNEQFF
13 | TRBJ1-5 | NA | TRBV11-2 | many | TGTGCCAGCAGCTTAGCAGAAGATCAGCCCCAGCATTTT | CASSLAEDQPQHF
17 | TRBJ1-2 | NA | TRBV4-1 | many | TGCGCCAGCAGCCAAGATCTTGGGCTGGGGGGATACTATGGCTACACCTTC | CASSQDLGLGGYYGYTF
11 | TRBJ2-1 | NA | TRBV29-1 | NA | TGCAGCGGGGATTTCTACAATGAGCAGTTCTTC | CSGDFYNEQFF
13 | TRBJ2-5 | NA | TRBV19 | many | TGTGCCAGTAGTACGACCGGCGAAGAGACCCAGTACTTC | CASSTTGEETQYF